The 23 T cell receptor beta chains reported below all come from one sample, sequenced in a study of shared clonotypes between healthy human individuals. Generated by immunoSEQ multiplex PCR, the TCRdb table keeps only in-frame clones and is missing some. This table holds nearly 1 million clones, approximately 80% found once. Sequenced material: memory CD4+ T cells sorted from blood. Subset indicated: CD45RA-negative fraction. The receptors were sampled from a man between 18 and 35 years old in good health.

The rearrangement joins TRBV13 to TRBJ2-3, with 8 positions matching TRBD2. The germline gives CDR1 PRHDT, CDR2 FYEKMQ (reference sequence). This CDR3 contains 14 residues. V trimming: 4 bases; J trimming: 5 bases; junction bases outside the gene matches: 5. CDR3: CASSSSGSRDTQYF. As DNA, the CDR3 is TGTGCCAGCAGCTCCAGCGGGAGTAGAGATACGCAGTATTTT. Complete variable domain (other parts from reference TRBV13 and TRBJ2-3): AAGVIQSPRHLIKEKRETATLKCYPIPRHDTVYWYQQGPGQDPQFLISFYEKMQSDKGSIPDRFSAQQFSDYHSELNMSSLELGDSALYFCASSSSGSRDTQYFGPGTRLTVL.

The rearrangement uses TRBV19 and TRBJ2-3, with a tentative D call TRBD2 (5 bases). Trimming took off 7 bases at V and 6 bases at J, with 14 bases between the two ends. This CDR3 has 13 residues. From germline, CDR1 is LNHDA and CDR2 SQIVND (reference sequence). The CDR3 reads CASTTGKLDTQYF. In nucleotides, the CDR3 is TGTGCCAGTACCACCGGGAAATTGGATACGCAGTATTTT.

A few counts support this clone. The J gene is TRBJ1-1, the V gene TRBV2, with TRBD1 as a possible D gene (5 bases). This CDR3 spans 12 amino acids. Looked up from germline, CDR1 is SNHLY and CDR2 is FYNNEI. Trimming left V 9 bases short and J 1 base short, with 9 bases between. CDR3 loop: CASIGANTEAFF. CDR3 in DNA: TGTGCCAGTATTGGGGCGAACACTGAAGCTTTCTTT.

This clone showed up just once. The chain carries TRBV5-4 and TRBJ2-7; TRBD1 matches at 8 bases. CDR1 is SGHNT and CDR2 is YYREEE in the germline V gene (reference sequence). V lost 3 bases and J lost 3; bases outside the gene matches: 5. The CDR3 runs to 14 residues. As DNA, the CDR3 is TGTGCCAGCAGCTGGGCCGGGACAGGCTACGAGCAGTACTTC. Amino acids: CASSWAGTGYEQYF.

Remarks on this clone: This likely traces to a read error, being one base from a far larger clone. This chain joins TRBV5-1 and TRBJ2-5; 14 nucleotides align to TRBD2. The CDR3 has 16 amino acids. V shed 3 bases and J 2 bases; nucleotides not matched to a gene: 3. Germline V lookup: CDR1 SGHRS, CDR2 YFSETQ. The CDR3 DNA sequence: TGCGCCAGCAGCTCTAGACTAGCGGGAGGGCAAGAGACCCAGTACTTC. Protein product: CASSSRLAGGQETQYF.

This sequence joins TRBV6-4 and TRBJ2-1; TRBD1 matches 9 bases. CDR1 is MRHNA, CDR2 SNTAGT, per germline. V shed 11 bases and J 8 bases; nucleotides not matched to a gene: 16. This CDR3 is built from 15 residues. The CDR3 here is CAGNGTGTGKDEQFF. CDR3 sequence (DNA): TGTGCCGGTAATGGAACCGGGACAGGGAAGGATGAGCAGTTCTTC.

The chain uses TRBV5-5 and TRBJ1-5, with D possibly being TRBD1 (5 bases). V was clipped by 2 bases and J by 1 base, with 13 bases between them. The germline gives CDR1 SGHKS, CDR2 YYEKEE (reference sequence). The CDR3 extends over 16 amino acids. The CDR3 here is CASSFDAGNSNQPQHF. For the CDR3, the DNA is TGTGCCAGCAGCTTCGATGCAGGGAACAGCAATCAGCCCCAGCATTTT. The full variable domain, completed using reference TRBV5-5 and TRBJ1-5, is DAGVTQSPTHLIKTRGQQVTLRCSPISGHKSVSWYQQVLGQGPQFIFQYYEKEERGRGNFPDRFSARQFPNYSSELNVNALLLGDSALYLCASSFDAGNSNQPQHFGDGTRLSIL.

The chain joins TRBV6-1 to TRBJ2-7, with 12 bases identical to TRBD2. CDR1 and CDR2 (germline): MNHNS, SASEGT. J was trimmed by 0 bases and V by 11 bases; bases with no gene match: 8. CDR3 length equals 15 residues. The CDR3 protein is CALLAGGRLSYEQYF. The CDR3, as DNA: TGTGCCTTACTAGCGGGAGGCCGCCTCTCCTACGAGCAGTACTTC.

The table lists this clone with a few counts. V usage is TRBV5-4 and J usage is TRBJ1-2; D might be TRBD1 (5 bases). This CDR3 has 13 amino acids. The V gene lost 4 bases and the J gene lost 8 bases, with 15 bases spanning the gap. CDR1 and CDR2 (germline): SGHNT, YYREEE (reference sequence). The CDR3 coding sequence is TGTGCCAGCAGCCTAGATGGACAATCGGGCTACACCTTC. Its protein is CASSLDGQSGYTF.

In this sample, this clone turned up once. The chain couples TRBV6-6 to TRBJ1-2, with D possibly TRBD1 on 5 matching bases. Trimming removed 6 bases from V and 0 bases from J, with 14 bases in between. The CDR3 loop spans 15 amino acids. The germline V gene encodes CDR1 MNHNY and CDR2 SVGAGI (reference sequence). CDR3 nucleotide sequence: TGTGCCAGCAGAACCCGGGGGGAATCTAACTATGGCTACACCTTC. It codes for CASRTRGESNYGYTF.

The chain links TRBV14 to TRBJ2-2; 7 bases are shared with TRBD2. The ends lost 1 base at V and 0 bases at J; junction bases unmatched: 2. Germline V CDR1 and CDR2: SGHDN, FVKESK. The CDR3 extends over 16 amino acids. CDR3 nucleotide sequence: TGTGCCAGCAGCCAAGTCGGGGGGACGAACACCGGGGAGCTGTTTTTT. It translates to CASSQVGGTNTGELFF.

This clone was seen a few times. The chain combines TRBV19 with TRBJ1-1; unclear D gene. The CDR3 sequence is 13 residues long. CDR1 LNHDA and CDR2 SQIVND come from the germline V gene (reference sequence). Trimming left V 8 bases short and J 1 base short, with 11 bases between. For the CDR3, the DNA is TGTGCCAGTTCAGGACGGGCGAACACTGAAGCTTTCTTT. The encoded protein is CASSGRANTEAFF.

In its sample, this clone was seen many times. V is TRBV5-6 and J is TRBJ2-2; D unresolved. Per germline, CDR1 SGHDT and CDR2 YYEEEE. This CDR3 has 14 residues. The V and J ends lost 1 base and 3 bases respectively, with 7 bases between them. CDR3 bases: TGTGCCAGCAGCTTGCGCGACGACACCGGGGAGCTGTTTTTT. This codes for CASSLRDDTGELFF.

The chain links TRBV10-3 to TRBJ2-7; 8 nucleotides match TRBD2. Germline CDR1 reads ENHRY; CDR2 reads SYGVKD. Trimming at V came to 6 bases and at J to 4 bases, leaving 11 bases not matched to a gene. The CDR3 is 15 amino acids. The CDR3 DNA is TGTGCCATCAGGGGTAGCGGGACTACCGGGTACGAGCAGTACTTC. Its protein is CAIRGSGTTGYEQYF.

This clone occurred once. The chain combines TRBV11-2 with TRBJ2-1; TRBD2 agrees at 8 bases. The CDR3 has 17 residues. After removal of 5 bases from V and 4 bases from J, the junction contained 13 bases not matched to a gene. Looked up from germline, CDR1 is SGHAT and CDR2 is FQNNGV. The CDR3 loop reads CASSLQRTSWTYNEQFF. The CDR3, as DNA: TGTGCCAGCAGCCTACAACGGACTAGCTGGACATACAATGAGCAGTTCTTC.

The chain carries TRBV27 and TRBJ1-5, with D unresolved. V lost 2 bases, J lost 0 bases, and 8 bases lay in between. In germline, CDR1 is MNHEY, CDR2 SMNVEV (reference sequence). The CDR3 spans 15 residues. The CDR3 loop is CASSLKYNSNQPQHF. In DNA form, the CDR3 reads TGTGCCAGCAGTTTAAAGTATAATAGCAATCAGCCCCAGCATTTT.

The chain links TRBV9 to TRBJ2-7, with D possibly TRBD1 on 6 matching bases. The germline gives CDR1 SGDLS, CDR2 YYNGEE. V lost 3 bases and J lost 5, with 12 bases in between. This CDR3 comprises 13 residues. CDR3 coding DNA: TGTGCCAGCAGCGGAAACAGGGAAGACGAGCAGTACTTC. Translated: CASSGNREDEQYF. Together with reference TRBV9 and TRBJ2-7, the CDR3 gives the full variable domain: DSGVTQTPKHLITATGQRVTLRCSPRSGDLSVYWYQQSLDQGLQFLIQYYNGEERAKGNILERFSAQQFPDLHSELNLSSLELGDSALYFCASSGNREDEQYFGPGTRLTVT.

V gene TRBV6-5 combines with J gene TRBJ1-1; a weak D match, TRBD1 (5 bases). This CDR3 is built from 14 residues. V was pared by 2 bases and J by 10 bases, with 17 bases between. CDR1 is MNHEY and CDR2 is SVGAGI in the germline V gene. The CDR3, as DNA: TGTGCCAGCAGTTACACACCACAGGTTGGGGGAGCTTTCTTT. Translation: CASSYTPQVGGAFF.

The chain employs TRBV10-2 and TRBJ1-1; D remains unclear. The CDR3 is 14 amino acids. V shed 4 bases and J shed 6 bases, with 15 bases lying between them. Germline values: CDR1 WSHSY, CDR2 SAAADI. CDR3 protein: CASSASGRSSEAFF. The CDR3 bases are TGCGCCAGCAGTGCCTCTGGACGGTCCTCTGAAGCTTTCTTT.

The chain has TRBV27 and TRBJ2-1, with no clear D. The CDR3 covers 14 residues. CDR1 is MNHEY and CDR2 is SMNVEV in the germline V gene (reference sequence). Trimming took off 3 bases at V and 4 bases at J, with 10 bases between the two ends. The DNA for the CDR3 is TGTGCCAGCAGTTTGAATGGGGTATACAATGAGCAGTTCTTC. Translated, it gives CASSLNGVYNEQFF.

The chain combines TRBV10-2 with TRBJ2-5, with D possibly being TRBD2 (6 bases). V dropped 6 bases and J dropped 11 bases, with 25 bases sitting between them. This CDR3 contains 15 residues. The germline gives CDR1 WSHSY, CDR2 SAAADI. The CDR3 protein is CASRDPKRASVFQYF. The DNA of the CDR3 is TGCGCCAGCAGAGACCCTAAGCGGGCCTCAGTCTTTCAGTACTTC.

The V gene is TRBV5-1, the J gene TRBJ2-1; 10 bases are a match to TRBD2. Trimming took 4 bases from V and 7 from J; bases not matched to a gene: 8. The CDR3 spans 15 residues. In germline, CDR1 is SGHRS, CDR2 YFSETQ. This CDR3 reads CASSLPGLAKNEQFF. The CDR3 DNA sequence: TGCGCCAGCAGCCTACCGGGACTAGCGAAAAATGAGCAGTTCTTC.

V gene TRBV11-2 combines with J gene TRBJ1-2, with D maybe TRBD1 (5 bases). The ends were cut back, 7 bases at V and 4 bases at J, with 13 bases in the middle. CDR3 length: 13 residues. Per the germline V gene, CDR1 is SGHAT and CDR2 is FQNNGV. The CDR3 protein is CASTVTGGYGYTF. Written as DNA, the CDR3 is TGTGCCAGCACTGTAACAGGAGGCTATGGCTACACCTTC.